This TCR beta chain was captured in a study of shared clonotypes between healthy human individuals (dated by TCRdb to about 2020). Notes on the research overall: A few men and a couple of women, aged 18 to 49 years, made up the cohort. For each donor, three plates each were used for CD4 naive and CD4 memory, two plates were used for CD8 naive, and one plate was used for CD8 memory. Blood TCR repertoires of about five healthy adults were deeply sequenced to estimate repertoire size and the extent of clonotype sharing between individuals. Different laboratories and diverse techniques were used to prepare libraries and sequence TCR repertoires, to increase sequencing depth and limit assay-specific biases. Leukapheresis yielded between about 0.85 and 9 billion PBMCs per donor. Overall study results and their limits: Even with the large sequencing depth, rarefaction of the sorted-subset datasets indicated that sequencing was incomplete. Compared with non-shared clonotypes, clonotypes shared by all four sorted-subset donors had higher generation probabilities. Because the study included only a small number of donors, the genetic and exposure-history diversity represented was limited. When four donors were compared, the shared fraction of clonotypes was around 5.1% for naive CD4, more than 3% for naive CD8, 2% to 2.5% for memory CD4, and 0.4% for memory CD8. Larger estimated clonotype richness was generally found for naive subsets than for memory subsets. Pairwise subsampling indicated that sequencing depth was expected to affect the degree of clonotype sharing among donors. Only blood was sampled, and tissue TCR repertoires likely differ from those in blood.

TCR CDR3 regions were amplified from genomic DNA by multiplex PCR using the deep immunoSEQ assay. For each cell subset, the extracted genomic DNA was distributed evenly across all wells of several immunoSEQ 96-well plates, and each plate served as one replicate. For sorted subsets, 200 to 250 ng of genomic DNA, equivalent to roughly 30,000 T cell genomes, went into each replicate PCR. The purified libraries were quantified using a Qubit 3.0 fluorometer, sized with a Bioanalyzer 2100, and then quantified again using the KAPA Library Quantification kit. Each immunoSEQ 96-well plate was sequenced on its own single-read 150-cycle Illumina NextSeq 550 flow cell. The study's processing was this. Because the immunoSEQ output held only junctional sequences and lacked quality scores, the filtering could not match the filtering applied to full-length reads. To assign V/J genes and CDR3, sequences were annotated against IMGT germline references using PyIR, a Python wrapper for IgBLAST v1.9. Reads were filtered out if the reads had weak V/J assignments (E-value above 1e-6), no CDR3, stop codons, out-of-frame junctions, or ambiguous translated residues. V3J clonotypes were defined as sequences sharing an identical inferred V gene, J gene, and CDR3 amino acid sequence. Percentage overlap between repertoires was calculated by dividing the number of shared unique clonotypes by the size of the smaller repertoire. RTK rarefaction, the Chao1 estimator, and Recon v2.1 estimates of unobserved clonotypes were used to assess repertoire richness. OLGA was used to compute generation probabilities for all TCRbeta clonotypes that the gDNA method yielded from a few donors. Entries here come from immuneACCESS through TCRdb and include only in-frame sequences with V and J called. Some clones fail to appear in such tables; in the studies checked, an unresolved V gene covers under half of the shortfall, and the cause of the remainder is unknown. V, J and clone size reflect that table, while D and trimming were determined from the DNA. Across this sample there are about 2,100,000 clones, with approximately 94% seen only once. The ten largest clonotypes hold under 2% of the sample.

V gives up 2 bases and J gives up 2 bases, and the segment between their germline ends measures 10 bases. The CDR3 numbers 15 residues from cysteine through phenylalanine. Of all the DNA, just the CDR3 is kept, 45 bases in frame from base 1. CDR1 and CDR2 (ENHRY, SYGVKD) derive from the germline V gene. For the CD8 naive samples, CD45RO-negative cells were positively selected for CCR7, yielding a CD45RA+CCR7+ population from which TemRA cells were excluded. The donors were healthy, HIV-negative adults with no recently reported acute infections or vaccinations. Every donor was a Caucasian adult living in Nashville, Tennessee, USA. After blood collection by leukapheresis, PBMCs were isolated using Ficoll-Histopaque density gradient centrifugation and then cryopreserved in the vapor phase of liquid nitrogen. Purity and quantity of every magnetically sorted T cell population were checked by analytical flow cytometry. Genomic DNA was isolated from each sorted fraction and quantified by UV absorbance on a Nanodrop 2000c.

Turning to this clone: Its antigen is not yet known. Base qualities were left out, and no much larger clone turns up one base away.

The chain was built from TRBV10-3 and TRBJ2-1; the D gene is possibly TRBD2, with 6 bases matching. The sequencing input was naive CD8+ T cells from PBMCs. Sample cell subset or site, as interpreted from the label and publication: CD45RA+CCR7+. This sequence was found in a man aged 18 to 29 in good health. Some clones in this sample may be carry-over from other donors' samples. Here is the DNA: TGTGCCATCAGTGAGCCGGGGGTCACCTACAATGAGCAGTTCTTC. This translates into CAISEPGVTYNEQFF.